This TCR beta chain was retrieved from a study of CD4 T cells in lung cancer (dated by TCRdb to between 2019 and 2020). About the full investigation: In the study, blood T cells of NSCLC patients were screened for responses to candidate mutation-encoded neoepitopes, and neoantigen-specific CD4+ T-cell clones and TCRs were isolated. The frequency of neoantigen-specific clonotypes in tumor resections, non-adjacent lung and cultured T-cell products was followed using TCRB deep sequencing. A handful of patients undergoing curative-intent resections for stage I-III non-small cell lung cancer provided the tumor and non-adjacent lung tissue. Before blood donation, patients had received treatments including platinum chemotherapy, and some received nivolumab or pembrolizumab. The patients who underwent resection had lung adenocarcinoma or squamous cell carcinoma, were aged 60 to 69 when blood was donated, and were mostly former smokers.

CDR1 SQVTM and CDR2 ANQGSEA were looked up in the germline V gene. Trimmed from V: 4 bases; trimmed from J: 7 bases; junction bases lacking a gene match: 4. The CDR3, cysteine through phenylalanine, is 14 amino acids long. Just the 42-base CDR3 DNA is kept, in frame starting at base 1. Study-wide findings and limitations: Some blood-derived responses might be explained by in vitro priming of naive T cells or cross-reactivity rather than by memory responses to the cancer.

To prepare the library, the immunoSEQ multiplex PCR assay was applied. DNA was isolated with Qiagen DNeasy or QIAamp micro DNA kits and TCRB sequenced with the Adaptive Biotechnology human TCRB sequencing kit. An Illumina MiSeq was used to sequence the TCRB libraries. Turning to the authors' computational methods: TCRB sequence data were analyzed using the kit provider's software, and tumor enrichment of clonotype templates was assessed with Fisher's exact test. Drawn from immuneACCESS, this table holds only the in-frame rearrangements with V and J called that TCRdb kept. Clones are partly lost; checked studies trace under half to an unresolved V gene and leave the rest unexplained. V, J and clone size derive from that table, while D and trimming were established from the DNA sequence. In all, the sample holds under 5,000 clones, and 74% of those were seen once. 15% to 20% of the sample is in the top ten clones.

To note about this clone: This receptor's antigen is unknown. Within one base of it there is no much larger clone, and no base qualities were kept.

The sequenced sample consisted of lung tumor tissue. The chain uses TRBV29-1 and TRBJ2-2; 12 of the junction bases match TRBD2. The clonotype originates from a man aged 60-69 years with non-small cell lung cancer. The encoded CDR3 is CSVGTSGTGGELFF. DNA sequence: TGCAGCGTTGGGACTAGCGGGACTGGCGGGGAGCTGTTTTTT.